This entry concerns a single T cell receptor beta chain. Antigen: not known. Its ends do not fully match the called genes, so a read error is possible. The data originate from a study of Ad26.COV2.S vaccination and SARS-CoV-2 variants. On the study more broadly: The Ad26.COV2.S arm of the COV1001 trial was where the donor was placed. The study gave Ad26.COV2.S intramuscularly, once or twice 56 days apart.

Using immunoSEQ multiplex PCR, the repertoire was profiled, and TCRdb retains in-frame clones only, with some absent. The sample has roughly 380,000 clones, roughly 91% seen once. Sample treatment: 15 to 20 received Ad26.COV2.S at low or high dose, single or two shots; about 5 received placebo; per-sample allocation not given. The study sampled participants on day 63 after the first vaccine or placebo injection. This vaccine is an Ad26 vector that expresses the Wuhan-strain SARS-CoV-2 spike. Germline-derived CDR1 and CDR2 are GTSNPN and SVGIG (reference sequence). CDR3 length: 12 residues. Study-wide results and caveats: Reportedly, after vaccination the spike-specific CD8+ and CD4+ T cell responses displayed substantial breadth.

The V call is TRBV30, the J call TRBJ1-2; D not resolved. The clonotype comes from a person between 18 and 59 years old who received the Ad26.COV2.S COVID-19 vaccine or a placebo. This specimen consisted of peripheral blood, obtained in a trial of Ad26.COV2.S vaccine versus placebo. The CDR3 DNA reads TGTGCCTGGACCCTAAATAACGATGGCTACACCTTC. This gives the protein CAWTLNNDGYTF.